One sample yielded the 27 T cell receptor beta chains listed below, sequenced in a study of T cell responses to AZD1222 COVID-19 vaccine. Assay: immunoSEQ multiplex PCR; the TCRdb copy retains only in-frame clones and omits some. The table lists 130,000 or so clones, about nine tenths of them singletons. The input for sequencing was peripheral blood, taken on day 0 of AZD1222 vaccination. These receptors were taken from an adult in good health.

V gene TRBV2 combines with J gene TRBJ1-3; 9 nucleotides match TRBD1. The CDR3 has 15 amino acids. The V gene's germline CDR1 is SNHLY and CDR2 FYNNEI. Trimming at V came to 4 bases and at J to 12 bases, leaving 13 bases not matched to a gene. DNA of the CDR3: TGTGCCAGCAGTGGCGGGACAGGGACTGTTTTGGGCATATATTTT. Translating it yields CASSGGTGTVLGIYF.

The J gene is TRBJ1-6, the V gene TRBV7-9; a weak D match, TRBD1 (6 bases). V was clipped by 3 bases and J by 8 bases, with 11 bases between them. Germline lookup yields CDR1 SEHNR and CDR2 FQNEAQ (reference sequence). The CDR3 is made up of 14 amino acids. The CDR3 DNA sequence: TGTGCCAGCAGCTTCCACAGGGAACATTCACCCCTCCACTTT. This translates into CASSFHREHSPLHF.

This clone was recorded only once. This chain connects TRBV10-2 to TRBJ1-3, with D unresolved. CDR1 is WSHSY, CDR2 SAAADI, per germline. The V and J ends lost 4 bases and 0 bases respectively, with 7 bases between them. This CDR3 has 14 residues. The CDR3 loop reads CASSGENSGNTIYF. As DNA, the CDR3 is TGCGCCAGCAGTGGGGAAAACTCTGGAAACACCATATATTTT.

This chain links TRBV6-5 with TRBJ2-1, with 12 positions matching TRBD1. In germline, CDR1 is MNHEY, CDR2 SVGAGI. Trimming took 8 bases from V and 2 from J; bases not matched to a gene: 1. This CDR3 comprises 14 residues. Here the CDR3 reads CASGDRGPYNEQFF. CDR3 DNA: TGTGCCAGCGGGGACAGGGGGCCCTACAATGAGCAGTTCTTC.

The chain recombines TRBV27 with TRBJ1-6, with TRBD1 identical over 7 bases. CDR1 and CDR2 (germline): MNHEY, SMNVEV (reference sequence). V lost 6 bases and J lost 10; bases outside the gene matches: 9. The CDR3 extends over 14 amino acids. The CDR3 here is CASRRRQGVSPLHF. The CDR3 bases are TGTGCCAGCAGACGCCGACAGGGTGTATCACCCCTCCACTTT.

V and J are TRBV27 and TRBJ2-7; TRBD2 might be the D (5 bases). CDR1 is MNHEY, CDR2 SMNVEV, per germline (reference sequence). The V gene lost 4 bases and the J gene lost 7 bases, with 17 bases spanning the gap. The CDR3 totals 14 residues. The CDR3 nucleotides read TGTGCCAGCAGTTGGACTTTCGAGTTAGAAGAGCAGTACTTC. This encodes CASSWTFELEEQYF.

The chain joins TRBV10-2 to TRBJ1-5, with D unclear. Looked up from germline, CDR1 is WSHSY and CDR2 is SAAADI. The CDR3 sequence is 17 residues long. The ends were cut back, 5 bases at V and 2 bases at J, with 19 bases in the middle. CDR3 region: CASSSNTSLLGNQPQHF. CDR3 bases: TGCGCCAGCAGTTCAAATACTAGTTTGCTCGGCAATCAGCCCCAGCATTTT.

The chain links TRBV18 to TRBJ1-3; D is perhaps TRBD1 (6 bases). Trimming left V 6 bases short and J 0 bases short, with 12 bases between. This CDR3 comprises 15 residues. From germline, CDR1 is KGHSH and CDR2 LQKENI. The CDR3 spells CASSIGQTSGNTIYF. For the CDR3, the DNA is TGTGCCAGCTCTATCGGACAGACCTCTGGAAACACCATATATTTT.

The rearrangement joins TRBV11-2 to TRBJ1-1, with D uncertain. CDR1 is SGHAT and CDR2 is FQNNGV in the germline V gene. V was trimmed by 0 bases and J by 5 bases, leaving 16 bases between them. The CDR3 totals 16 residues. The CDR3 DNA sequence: TGTGCCAGCAGCTTAGATTTGCGGGGTACACCGACTGAAGCTTTCTTT. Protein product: CASSLDLRGTPTEAFF.

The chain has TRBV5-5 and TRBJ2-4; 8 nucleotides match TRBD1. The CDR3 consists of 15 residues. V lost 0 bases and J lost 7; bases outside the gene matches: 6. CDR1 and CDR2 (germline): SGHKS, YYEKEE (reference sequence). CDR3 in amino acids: CASSLAGQGWNIQYF. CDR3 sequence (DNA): TGTGCCAGCAGCTTGGCTGGACAGGGATGGAACATTCAGTACTTC.

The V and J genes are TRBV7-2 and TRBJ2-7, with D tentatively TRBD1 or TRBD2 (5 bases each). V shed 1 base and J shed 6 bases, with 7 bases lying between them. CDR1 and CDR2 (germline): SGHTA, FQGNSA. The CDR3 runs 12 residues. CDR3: CASSLDGGEQYF. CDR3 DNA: TGTGCCAGCAGCTTAGATGGGGGCGAGCAGTACTTC.

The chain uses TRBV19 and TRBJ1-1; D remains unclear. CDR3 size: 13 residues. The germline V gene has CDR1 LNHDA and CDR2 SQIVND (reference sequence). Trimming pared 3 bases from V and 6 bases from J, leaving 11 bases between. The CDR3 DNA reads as TGTGCCAGTAGTATCGGCAGTCCGGCTGAAGCTTTCTTT. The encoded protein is CASSIGSPAEAFF.

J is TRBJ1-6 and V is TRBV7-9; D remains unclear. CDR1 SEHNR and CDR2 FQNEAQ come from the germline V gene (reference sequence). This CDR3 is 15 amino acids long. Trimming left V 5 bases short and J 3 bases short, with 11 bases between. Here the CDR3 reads CASSQGPFYNSPLHF. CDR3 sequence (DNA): TGTGCCAGCAGCCAAGGACCGTTCTATAATTCACCCCTCCACTTT.

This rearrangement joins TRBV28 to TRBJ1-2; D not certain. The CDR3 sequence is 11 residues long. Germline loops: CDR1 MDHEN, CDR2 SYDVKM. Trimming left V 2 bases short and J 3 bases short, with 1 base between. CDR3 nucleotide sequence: TGTGCCAGCAGTTTAGACTATGGCTACACCTTC. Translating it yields CASSLDYGYTF.

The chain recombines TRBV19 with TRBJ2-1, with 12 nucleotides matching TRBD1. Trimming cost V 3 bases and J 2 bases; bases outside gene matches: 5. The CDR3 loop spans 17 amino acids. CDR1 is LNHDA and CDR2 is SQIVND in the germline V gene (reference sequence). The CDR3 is CASSMGQGAHAYNEQFF. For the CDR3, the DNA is TGTGCCAGTAGTATGGGACAGGGGGCTCATGCCTACAATGAGCAGTTCTTC. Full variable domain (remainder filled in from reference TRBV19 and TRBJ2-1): DGGITQSPKYLFRKEGQNVTLSCEQNLNHDAMYWYRQDPGQGLRLIYYSQIVNDFQKGDIAEGYSVSREKKESFPLTVTSAQKNPTAFYLCASSMGQGAHAYNEQFFGPGTRLTVL.

The CDR3 DNA reads as TGCGCCAGCAGCCAAGACGGGTGGAGTGGGGGCCCAGATACGCAGTATTTT. The encoded protein is CASSQDGWSGGPDTQYF. The rearrangement links TRBV4-3 to TRBJ2-3, with TRBD1 as a possible D gene (6 bases). V shed 0 bases and J shed 4 bases, with 17 bases lying between them. From germline, CDR1 is LGHNA and CDR2 YSLEER. The CDR3 has 17 amino acids.

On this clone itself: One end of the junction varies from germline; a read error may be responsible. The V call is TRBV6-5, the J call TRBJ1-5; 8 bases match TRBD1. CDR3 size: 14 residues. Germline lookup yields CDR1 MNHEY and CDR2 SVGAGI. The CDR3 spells CASSNSGGVQPQHF. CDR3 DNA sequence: TGTGCCAGCAGTAACTCAGGGGGCGTTCAGCCCCAGCATTTT.

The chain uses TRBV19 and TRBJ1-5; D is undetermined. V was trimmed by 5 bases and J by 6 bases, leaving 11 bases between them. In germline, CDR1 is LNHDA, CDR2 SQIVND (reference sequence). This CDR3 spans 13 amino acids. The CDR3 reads CASSGSVVQPQHF. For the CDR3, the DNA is TGTGCCAGTAGTGGATCAGTAGTTCAGCCCCAGCATTTT.

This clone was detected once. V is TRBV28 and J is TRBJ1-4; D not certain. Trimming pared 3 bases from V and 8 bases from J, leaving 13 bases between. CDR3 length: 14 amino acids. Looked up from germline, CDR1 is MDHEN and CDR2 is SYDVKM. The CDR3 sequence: CASSFRESSEKLFF. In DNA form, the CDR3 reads TGTGCCAGCAGTTTCCGGGAGTCCTCCGAAAAACTGTTTTTT.

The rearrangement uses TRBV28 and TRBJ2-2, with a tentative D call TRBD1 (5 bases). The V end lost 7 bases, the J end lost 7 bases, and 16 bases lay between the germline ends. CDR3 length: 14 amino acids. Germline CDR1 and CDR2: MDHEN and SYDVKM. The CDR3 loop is CASTVVRVDGELFF. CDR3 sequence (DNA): TGTGCCAGCACAGTAGTCAGGGTCGACGGGGAGCTGTTTTTT.

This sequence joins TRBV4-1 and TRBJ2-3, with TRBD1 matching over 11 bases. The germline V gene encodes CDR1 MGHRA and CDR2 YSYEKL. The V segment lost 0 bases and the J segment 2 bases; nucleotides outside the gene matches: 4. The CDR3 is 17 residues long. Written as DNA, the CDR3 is TGCGCCAGCAGCCAAGATCGGACAGGGGGCCTCACAGATACGCAGTATTTT. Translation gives CASSQDRTGGLTDTQYF.

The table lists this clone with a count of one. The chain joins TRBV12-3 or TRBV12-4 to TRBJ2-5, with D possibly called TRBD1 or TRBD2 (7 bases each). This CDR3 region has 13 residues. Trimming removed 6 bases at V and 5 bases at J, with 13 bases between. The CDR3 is CASSREGAETQYF. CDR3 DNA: TGTGCCAGCAGCAGGGAGGGGGCGGAGACCCAGTACTTC.

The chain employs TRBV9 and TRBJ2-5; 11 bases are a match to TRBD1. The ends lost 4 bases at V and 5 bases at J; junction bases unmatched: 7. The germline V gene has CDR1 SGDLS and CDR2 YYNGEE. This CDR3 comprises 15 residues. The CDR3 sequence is CASSPRTGGGETQYF. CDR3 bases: TGTGCCAGCAGCCCGAGGACAGGGGGCGGGGAGACCCAGTACTTC.

CDR3 sequence reads: CATSESPGLATSTDTQYF. CDR3 nucleotide sequence: TGTGCCACCAGTGAGTCCCCGGGACTAGCAACTAGCACAGATACGCAGTATTTT. The chain carries TRBV24-1 and TRBJ2-3; TRBD2 agrees at 9 bases. V dropped 4 bases and J dropped 0; count of bases not matched to a gene: 10. This CDR3 spans 18 amino acids. Looked up from germline, CDR1 is KGHDR and CDR2 is SFDVKD.

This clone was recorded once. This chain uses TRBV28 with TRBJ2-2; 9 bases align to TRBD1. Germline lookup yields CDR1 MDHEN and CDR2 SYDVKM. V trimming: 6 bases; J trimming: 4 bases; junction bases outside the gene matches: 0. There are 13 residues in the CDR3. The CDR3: CASRTGGTGELFF. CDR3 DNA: TGTGCCAGCAGGACAGGGGGCACCGGGGAGCTGTTTTTT.

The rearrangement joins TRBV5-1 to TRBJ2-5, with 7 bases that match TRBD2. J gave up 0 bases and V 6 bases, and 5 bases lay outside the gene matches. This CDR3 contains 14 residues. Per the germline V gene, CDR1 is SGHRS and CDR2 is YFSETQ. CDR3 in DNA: TGCGCCAGCACCCTGGGGGGGGACCAAGAGACCCAGTACTTC. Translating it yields CASTLGGDQETQYF.

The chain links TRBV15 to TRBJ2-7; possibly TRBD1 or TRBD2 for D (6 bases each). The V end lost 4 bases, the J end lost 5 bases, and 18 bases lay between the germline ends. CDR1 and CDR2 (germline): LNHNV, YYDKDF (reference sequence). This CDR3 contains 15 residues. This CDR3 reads CATSTPGGASHEQYF. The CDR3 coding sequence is TGTGCCACCAGCACCCCCGGGGGCGCTTCCCACGAGCAGTACTTC.